Listed below are T cell receptor beta chains from one sample, sequenced in a study of blood T cell repertoires in COVID-19. Here immunoSEQ multiplex PCR was the method, and the copy in TCRdb shows in-frame clones only, minus some. This sample has around 300,000 clones; approximately 91% occur once, and the top ten carry just under 1%. Sequences were obtained from PBMCs or T cells enriched from blood (not recorded which). All receptors come from a woman in her twenties or thirties who had recovered from COVID-19. Both conserved end residues are part of each CDR3. Fields, in order: J gene, clone size, V gene, D gene, CDR3 protein, CDR3 DNA. The D gene is left open where the match is weak. Where a row states a size, it is once, few, many or the class of an expanded clone; other rows omit it.

>TRBJ1-5|NA|TRBV28|TRBD1
CASIRDSSNQPQHF
TGTGCCAGCATACGGGACAGTAGCAATCAGCCCCAGCATTTT
>TRBJ1-5|NA|TRBV29-1|NA
CSVARQGNQPQHF
TGCAGCGTGGCCCGACAGGGCAATCAGCCCCAGCATTTT
>TRBJ2-5|once|TRBV16|TRBD1
CASSQDRDSQETQYF
TGTGCCAGCAGCCAAGACAGGGATTCCCAAGAGACCCAGTACTTC
>TRBJ2-1|NA|TRBV29-1|TRBD2
CSVGLAGGGPPYNEQFF
TGCAGCGTCGGACTAGCGGGAGGAGGTCCCCCCTACAATGAGCAGTTCTTC
>TRBJ1-5|NA|TRBV19|NA
CASSIDLSGVSNQPQHF
TGTGCCAGTAGTATAGATCTTTCCGGGGTGAGCAATCAGCCCCAGCATTTT
>TRBJ1-1|NA|TRBV6-2/TRBV6-3|NA
CASSYSPGALDTEAFF
TGTGCCAGCAGTTACTCTCCAGGGGCGCTGGACACTGAAGCTTTCTTT
>TRBJ2-5|NA|TRBV9|TRBD2
CASSDGLAGAQETQYF
TGTGCCAGCAGCGATGGATTAGCGGGGGCCCAAGAGACCCAGTACTTC
>TRBJ1-2|NA|TRBV27|NA
CASSATVNYGYTF
TGTGCCAGCAGCGCGACAGTTAACTATGGCTACACCTTC
>TRBJ1-1|NA|TRBV18|NA
CASSPGQLNTEAFF
TGTGCCAGCTCACCAGGACAGTTGAACACTGAAGCTTTCTTT
>TRBJ2-7|NA|TRBV30|NA
CAWSVPRGIAYEQYF
TGTGCCTGGAGTGTCCCTCGGGGGATCGCCTACGAGCAGTACTTC
>TRBJ2-7|NA|TRBV19|TRBD2
CASSIPEGGRGHEQYF
TGTGCCAGTAGTATCCCCGAGGGAGGGCGAGGCCACGAGCAGTACTTC
>TRBJ2-7|NA|TRBV5-1|TRBD2
CASSLESGGPYEQYF
TGCGCCAGCAGCTTGGAAAGCGGGGGACCCTACGAGCAGTACTTC
>TRBJ2-1|NA|TRBV28|NA
CASSTLTPRGNEQFF
TGTGCCAGCAGTACCCTCACCCCTCGAGGGAATGAGCAGTTCTTC
>TRBJ1-1|NA|TRBV28|NA
CASSQPDSRTEAFF
TGTGCCAGCAGTCAACCGGACAGTCGCACTGAAGCTTTCTTT
>TRBJ2-7|NA|TRBV5-8|NA
CASSSTIGWGAYEQYF
TGTGCCAGCAGCTCCACAATTGGTTGGGGAGCCTACGAGCAGTACTTC
>TRBJ2-1|once|TRBV30|NA
CAWSGGGTDQFF
TGTGCCTGGAGTGGAGGCGGGACAGATCAGTTCTTC
>TRBJ2-1|NA|TRBV6-5|TRBD2
CASSTTSGGFNGFF
TGTGCCAGCAGTACGACTAGCGGGGGTTTCAACGGGTTCTTC
>TRBJ2-5|NA|TRBV3-1/TRBV3-2|TRBD2
CASSQKAGGETQYF
TGTGCCAGCAGCCAAAAAGCGGGGGGAGAGACCCAGTACTTC
>TRBJ2-5|NA|TRBV2|TRBD1
CASSSDRGAETQYF
TGTGCCAGCAGTTCGGACAGGGGCGCGGAGACCCAGTACTTC
>TRBJ2-5|NA|TRBV28|TRBD1
CASSYRTGGETQYF
TGTGCCAGCAGTTACCGGACAGGTGGGGAGACCCAGTACTTC
>TRBJ1-2|NA|TRBV7-9|TRBD1
CASSSSPGGSRYGYTF
TGTGCCAGCAGCTCCTCCCCAGGGGGGAGTCGGTATGGCTACACCTTC
>TRBJ2-7|NA|TRBV5-1|TRBD1
CASRVGTVTYEQYF
TGCGCCAGCAGGGTGGGGACAGTTACCTACGAGCAGTACTTC
>TRBJ1-1|NA|TRBV12-3/TRBV12-4|TRBD1
CASSQPTGRAFF
TGTGCCAGCAGCCAACCGACAGGGAGAGCTTTCTTT
>TRBJ1-5|NA|TRBV27|NA
CASSPLGRVGFNQPQHF
TGTGCCAGCAGTCCCCTCGGCAGGGTGGGCTTCAATCAGCCCCAGCATTTT
>TRBJ2-5|NA|TRBV7-2|NA
CASSQSGQETQYF
TGTGCCAGCAGCCAATCCGGCCAAGAGACCCAGTACTTC
>TRBJ2-1|NA|TRBV7-9|NA
CASRGSSYNEQFF
TGTGCCAGCCGGGGGAGCTCCTACAATGAGCAGTTCTTC
>TRBJ1-3|NA|TRBV7-3|NA
CASSPTSGNTIYF
TGTGCCAGCAGCCCAACATCTGGAAACACCATATATTTT
>TRBJ2-3|NA|TRBV11-3|TRBD1
CASSLQGADTQYF
TGTGCCAGCAGCTTACAGGGGGCGGATACGCAGTATTTT
>TRBJ2-3|NA|TRBV7-2|NA
CASSLVPTDTQYF
TGTGCCAGCAGCTTAGTCCCGACAGATACGCAGTATTTT
>TRBJ2-1|NA|TRBV7-3|NA
CASSRDNEQFF
TGTGCCAGCAGCCGAGACAATGAGCAGTTCTTC
>TRBJ2-1|NA|TRBV3-1/TRBV3-2|NA
CASSPWGKGGDEQFF
TGTGCCAGCAGCCCATGGGGGAAAGGGGGAGATGAGCAGTTCTTC
>TRBJ2-1|once|TRBV30|TRBD2
CASTASGGYNEQFF
TGTGCCTCGACTGCTAGCGGAGGGTACAATGAGCAGTTCTTC
>TRBJ2-5|NA|TRBV9|NA
CASSLGGGGETQYF
TGTGCCAGCAGCCTTGGGGGCGGGGGAGAGACCCAGTACTTC
>TRBJ2-3|NA|TRBV11-2|NA
CASSLGVRGAGDTQYF
TGTGCCAGCAGCCTTGGGGTCAGGGGGGCTGGGGATACGCAGTATTTT
>TRBJ2-3|NA|TRBV9|NA
CASSVGQGTDTQYF
TGTGCCAGCAGCGTGGGCCAGGGGACAGATACGCAGTATTTT
>TRBJ1-4|NA|TRBV27|NA
CASSLYRAQEKLFF
TGTGCCAGCAGTTTATACAGGGCCCAAGAAAAACTGTTTTTT
>TRBJ1-2|NA|TRBV28|TRBD1
CASSFRDREFGYTF
TGTGCCAGCAGTTTCCGGGACAGGGAATTTGGCTACACCTTC
>TRBJ2-3|NA|TRBV5-1|TRBD1
CASSFRGSTDTQYF
TGCGCCAGCAGCTTCAGGGGGTCGACAGATACGCAGTATTTT
>TRBJ1-1|NA|TRBV12-3/TRBV12-4|NA
CASSLAGGTEAFF
TGTGCCAGCAGTTTAGCGGGGGGGACTGAAGCTTTCTTT
>TRBJ2-2|NA|TRBV30|NA
CAWSREATYNTGELFF
TGTGCCTGGAGTAGGGAGGCGACTTATAACACCGGGGAGCTGTTTTTT